This T cell receptor (beta chain) derives from a study of radiotherapy plus CTLA-4 blockade in lung cancer. Study information: Objective responses were recorded in 15% to 20% of patients, with disease control recorded in 25% to 40%.

Ipilimumab-mediated CTLA-4 blockade plus focal radiation was given to patients having chemo-refractory metastatic non-small-cell lung cancer. To note about this clone: No antigen is known for it.

Study conclusions and caveats: Reports identified early blood T cell clone dynamics, with interferon-beta, as the best response predictor. Radiotherapy with ipilimumab was followed by blood expansion of tumor-derived clones.

Only in-frame clones appear in the TCRdb table, and some are missing; sequencing was by immunoSEQ multiplex PCR. The repertoire holds some 77,000 clones, with 70% to 90% as singletons. The sample here was peripheral blood, taken from a patient treated with radiotherapy plus ipilimumab. The sequence was collected from a human donor with non-small cell lung cancer who had a partial response to radiotherapy plus ipilimumab.

CDR3: CASSSQANNEQFF. CDR3 in DNA: TGTGCCAGCAGCTCGCAAGCGAACAATGAGCAGTTCTTC. J is TRBJ2-1 and V is TRBV7-9; no clear D gene. This CDR3 contains 13 residues. CDR1 and CDR2 (germline): SEHNR, FQNEAQ (reference sequence). Deletions cut 4 bases from V and 5 bases from J, with 9 bases between.